Given below is one T cell receptor (beta chain) in context. Its target is unknown. V lost 1 base, J lost 3 bases, and 7 bases stayed unmatched. CDR3 length equals 16 residues. Germline V lookup: CDR1 LGHNA, CDR2 YNFKEQ. PCR was performed using 60 Vbeta and 13 Jbeta primers. Assay: immunoSEQ multiplex PCR; the TCRdb copy retains only in-frame clones and omits some. The repertoire consists of 110,000 to 150,000 clones, with around three quarters occurring once and the leading ten covering more than 0.75%. This entry comes from a study of cytomegalovirus exposure and HLA in healthy donors. Study-level background: Roughly 180 million T cells yielded approximately 110 million unique TCR beta sequences in earlier analysis.

Study-level findings and limits: Being productive about 90% or about 30% of the time was typical of most TCR beta V segments in an earlier analysis.

The sequenced material came from PBMCs. The origin of this receptor is a man younger than 30 in good health and CMV-seronegative. The chain joins TRBV4-2 to TRBJ2-7; 9 bases match TRBD1. The CDR3 region is CASSQVSGQGFYEQYF. CDR3 DNA: TGTGCCAGCAGCCAAGTAAGCGGACAGGGGTTCTACGAGCAGTACTTC.